This T cell receptor beta chain was found in a study of cytomegalovirus exposure and HLA in healthy donors. General observations from the study: It was likely that a cluster of highly shared sequence variants was a sequencing artifact. The study flagged around 150 TCR beta chains as cytomegalovirus-associated. Sequences of the TCR beta chain were said to predict the HLA-A and HLA-B alleles of most subjects accurately.

This cohort consisted of healthy bone marrow donors. It was with 60 Vbeta and 13 Jbeta primers that the PCR ran. TCRdb keeps only in-frame clones here, not all; method: immunoSEQ multiplex PCR. The sample has more than 250,000 clones; roughly 90% are singletons. CDR3 length equals 14 residues. J lost 2 bases, V lost 2 bases, and 2 bases had no gene match. Per germline, CDR1 MNHEY and CDR2 SVGAGI. Turning to this clone: Its antigen is not identified.

V usage is TRBV6-5 and J usage is TRBJ1-2; 7 nucleotides agree with TRBD1. The TCR originated in a woman between 18 and 30 years old in good health and CMV-seronegative. The source material was PBMCs. This CDR3 reads CASSYAGQNYGYTF. CDR3 nucleotide sequence: TGTGCCAGCAGTTACGCGGGACAGAACTATGGCTACACCTTC.